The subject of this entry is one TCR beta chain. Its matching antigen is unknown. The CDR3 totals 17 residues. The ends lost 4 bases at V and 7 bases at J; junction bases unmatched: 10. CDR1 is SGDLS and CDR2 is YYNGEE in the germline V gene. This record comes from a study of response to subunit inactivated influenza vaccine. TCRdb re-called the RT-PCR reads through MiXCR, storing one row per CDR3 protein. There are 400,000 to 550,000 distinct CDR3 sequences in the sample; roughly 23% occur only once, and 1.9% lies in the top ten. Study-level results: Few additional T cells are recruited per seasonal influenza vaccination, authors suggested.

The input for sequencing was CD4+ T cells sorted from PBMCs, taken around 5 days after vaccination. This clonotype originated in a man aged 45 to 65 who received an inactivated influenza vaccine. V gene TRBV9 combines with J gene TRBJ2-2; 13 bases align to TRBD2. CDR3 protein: CASSLGLAGDRVGELFF. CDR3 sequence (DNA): TGTGCCAGCAGCCTAGGACTAGCGGGAGATAGAGTCGGGGAGCTGTTTTTT.